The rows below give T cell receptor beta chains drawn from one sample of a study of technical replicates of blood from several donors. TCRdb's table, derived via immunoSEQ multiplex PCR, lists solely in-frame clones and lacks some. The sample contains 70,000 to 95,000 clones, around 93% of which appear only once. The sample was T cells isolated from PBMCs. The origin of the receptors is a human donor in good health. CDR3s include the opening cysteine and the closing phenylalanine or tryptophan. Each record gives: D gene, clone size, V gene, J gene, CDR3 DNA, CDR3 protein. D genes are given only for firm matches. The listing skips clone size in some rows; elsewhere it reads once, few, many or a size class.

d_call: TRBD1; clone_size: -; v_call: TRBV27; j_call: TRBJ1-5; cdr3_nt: TGTGCCAGCGGGGACAGGGGGACGAGCAATCAGCCCCAGCATTTT; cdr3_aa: CASGDRGTSNQPQHF
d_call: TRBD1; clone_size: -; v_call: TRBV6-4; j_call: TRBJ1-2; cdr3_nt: TGTGCCAGCAGTGTCGCGGAGGGGGCTAATGGCTACACCTTC; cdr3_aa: CASSVAEGANGYTF
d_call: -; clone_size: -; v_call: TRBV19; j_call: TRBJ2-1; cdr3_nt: TGTGCCACCACTAGCCTGCCATCCTACAATGAGCAGTTCTTC; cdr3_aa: CATTSLPSYNEQFF
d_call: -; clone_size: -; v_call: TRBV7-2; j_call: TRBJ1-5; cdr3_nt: TGTGCCAGCAGCTTAGGGGGGCAGACGATTCCCCAGCATTTT; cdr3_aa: CASSLGGQTIPQHF
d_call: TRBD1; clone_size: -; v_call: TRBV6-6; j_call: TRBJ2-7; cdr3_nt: TGTGCCAGCAGTTTTCAACCCGGGACAGGGGTATACGAGCAGTACTTC; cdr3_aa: CASSFQPGTGVYEQYF
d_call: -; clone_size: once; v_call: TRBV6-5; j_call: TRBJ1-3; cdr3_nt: TGTGCCAGCAGTGTTTGGCACTCTGGAAACACCATATATTTT; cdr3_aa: CASSVWHSGNTIYF
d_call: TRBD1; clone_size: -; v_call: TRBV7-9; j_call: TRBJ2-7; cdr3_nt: TGTGCCAGCAGCTGGGACAGGGGGCCCTACGAGCAGTACTTC; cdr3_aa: CASSWDRGPYEQYF
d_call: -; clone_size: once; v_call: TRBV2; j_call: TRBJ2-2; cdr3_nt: TGTGCCAGCAGTCGGATCGGACTGCGATTCGGGTTTCCCGGGGAGCTGTTTTTT; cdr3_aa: CASSRIGLRFGFPGELFF
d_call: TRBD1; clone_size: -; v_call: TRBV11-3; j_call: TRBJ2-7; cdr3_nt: TGTGCCAGCAGCTCTACAGGGGGCGTCTACGAGCAGTACTTC; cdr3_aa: CASSSTGGVYEQYF
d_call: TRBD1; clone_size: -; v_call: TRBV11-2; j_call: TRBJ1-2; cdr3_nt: TGTGCCAGCAGCTCCAGGGGGCATGGCTACACCTTC; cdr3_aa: CASSSRGHGYTF
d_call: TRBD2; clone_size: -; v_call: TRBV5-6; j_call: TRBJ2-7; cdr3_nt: TGTGCCAGCAGCTCCGTCACTACTCCGGGACTAGAGTACTACGAGCAGTACTTC; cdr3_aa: CASSSVTTPGLEYYEQYF
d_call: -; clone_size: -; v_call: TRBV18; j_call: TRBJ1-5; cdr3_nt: TGTGCCAGCTCCCCCCACAGAGATCAGCCCCAGCATTTT; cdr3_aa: CASSPHRDQPQHF
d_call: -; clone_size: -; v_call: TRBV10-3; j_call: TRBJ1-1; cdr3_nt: TGTGCCATCAGTGATCCCGACGACGGGACACCTAAGACTGAAGCTTTCTTT; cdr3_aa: CAISDPDDGTPKTEAFF
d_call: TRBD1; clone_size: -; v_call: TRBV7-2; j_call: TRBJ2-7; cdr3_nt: TGTGCCAGCAGCTTAGAGACAGGGAAGGCCTACGAGCAGTACTTC; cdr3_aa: CASSLETGKAYEQYF
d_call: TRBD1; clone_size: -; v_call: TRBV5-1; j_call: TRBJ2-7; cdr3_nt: TGCGCCAGCTCCGGGACAGGGGATTATTTACGAGAGCAGTACTTC; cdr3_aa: CASSGTGDYLREQYF
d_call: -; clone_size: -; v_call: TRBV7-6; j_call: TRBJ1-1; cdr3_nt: TGTGCCAGCAGTTATACAGGGTACACTGAAGCTTTCTTT; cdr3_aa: CASSYTGYTEAFF
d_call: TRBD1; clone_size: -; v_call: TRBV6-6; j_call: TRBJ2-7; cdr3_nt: TGTGCCAGCAGTAACCGGGACAGGGGCTACGAGCAGTACTTC; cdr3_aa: CASSNRDRGYEQYF